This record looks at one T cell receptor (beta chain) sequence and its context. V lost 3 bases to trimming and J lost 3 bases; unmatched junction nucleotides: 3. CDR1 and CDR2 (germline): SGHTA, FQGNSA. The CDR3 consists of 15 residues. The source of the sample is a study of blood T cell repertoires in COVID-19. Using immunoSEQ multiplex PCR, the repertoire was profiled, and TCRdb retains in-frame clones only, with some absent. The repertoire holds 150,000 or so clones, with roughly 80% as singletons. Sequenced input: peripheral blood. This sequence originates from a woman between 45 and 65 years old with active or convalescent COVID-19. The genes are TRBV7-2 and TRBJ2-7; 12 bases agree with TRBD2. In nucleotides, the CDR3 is TGTGCCAGCAGCTTGCTAGCGGGAGGGCTCTACGAGCAGTACTTC. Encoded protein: CASSLLAGGLYEQYF.